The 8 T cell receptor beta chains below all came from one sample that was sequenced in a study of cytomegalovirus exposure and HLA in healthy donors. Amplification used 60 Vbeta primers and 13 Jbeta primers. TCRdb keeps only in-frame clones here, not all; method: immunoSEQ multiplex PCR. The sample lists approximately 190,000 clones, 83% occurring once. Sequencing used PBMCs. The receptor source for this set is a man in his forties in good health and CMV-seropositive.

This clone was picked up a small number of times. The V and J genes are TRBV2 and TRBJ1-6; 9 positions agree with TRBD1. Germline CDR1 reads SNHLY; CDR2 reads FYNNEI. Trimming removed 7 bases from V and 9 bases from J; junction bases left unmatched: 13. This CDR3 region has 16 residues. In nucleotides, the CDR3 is TGTGCCAGCAAGCCGGACAGGGGCTCCGCCGGTTCACCCCTCCACTTT. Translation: CASKPDRGSAGSPLHF. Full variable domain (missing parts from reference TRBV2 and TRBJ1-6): EPEVTQTPSHQVTQMGQEVILRCVPISNHLYFYWYRQILGQKVEFLVSFYNNEISEKSEIFDDQFSVERPDGSNFTLKIRSTKLEDSAMYFCASKPDRGSAGSPLHFGNGTRLTVT.

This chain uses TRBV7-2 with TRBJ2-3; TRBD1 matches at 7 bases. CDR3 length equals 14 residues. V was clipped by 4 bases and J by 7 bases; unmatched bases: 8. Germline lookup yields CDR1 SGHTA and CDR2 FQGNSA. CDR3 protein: CASSSHRGGNTQYF. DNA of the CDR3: TGTGCCAGCAGCTCCCACAGGGGCGGAAATACGCAGTATTTT.

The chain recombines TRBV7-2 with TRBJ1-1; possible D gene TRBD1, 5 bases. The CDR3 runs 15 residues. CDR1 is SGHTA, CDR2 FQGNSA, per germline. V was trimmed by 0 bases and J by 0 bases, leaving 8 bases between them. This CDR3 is CASSLAGRVNTEAFF. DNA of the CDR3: TGTGCCAGCAGCTTAGCGGGCAGGGTGAACACTGAAGCTTTCTTT. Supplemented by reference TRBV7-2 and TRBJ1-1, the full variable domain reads GAGVSQSPSNKVTEKGKDVELRCDPISGHTALYWYRQSLGQGLEFLIYFQGNSAPDKSGLPSDRFSAERTGGSVSTLTIQRTQQEDSAVYLCASSLAGRVNTEAFFGQGTRLTVV.

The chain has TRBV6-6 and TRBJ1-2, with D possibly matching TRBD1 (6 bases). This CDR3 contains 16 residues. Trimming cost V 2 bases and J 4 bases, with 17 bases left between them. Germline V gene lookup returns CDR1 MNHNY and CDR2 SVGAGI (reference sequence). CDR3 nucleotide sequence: TGTGCCAGCAGTTACCTTCCGGGGGGGGGCTCCTATGGCTACACCTTC. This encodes CASSYLPGGGSYGYTF.

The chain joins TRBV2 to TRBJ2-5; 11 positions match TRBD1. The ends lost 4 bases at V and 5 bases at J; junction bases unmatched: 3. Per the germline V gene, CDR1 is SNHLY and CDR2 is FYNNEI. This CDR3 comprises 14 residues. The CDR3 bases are TGTGCCAGCAGTGTGGGACAGGGGGGGGAGACCCAGTACTTC. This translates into CASSVGQGGETQYF.

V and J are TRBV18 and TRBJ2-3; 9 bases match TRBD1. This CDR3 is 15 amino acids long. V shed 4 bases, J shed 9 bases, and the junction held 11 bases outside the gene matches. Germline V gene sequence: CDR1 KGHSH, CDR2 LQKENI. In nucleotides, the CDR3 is TGTGCCAGCTCACGACCGGGACAGGGCATCTTAACGCAGTATTTT. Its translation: CASSRPGQGILTQYF.

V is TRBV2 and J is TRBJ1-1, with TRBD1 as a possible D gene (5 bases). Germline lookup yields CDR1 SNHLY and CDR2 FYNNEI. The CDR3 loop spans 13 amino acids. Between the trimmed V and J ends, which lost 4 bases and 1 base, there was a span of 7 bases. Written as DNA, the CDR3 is TGTGCCAGCAGTGTTCAGGGGAACACTGAAGCTTTCTTT. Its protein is CASSVQGNTEAFF.

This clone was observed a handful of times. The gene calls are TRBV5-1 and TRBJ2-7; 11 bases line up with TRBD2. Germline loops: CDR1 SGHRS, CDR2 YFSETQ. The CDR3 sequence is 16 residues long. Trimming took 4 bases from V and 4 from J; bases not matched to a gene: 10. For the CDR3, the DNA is TGCGCCAGCAGCAAATTAGCGGGAGGGACGGGGTACGAGCAGTACTTC. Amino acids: CASSKLAGGTGYEQYF.